This T cell receptor (beta chain) was profiled in a study of T cell changes during pregnancy in multiple sclerosis (dated by TCRdb to the late 2010s). General notes on the study: The study examined how the T cell repertoire changed over the course of pregnancy in women with multiple sclerosis.

Libraries came from the immunoSEQ multiplex PCR assay. TCRdb retrieved this table from immuneACCESS and kept in-frame rearrangements only. Not all clones are present; in checked studies, unresolved V genes account for under half, and no reason is known for the remainder. Recorded for this sample are approximately 20,000 clones; roughly 87% of them occurred a single time. The ten largest account for approximately 7.4% of the sample. In the case of this clone: Which antigen it targets is not known. Base qualities were left out, and no much larger clone turns up one base away.

The germline V gene specifies MNHEY as CDR1 and SVGAGI as CDR2. Trimming at the junction amounts to 4 bases on V and 3 bases on J, and the germline ends lie 10 bases apart. From the cysteine through the phenylalanine, the CDR3 covers 13 amino acids. Only CDR3 DNA remains: 39 bases, in frame from the first base. This TCR came from a female donor in good health, enrolled as a control in a pregnancy study. The sequence joins TRBV6-5 to TRBJ2-7; TRBD2 is a possible D gene, resting on 5 matching bases. The sample consisted of CD8+ T cells from peripheral blood mononuclear cells, taken in the second trimester of pregnancy. CDR3 sequence: CASSFRTGYEQYF. Here is the DNA: TGTGCCAGCAGTTTCCGGACTGGCTACGAGCAGTACTTC.